The 14 T cell receptor beta chains below come from one sample, sequenced in a study of Graves' ophthalmopathy and Graves' hyperthyroidism. TCR beta CDR3 amplification used RNA transcripts. HTBI primers served in a first-round RT-PCR, which a second-round multiplex PCR followed. Each CDR3 protein gets one entry after TCRdb re-called the multiplex PCR reads with MiXCR. Of some 410,000 distinct CDR3 sequences in the sample, 20% to 25% were seen once. Sequenced sample: peripheral blood. These receptors all come from a woman aged 18-35 years with stable Graves' hyperthyroidism.

This clonotype showed up many times. The chain employs TRBV27 and TRBJ1-1; D ambiguous. Germline V CDR1 and CDR2: MNHEY, SMNVEV (reference sequence). The CDR3 has 14 residues. The V and J ends lost 1 base and 1 base respectively, with 7 bases between them. The CDR3 DNA reads as TGTGCCAGCAGTTTATATCTAAGGAACACTGAAGCTTTCTTT. As protein: CASSLYLRNTEAFF.

This clonotype was seen a few times. V gene TRBV5-1 combines with J gene TRBJ2-6, with 8 bases fitting TRBD2. Losses at the gene ends were 2 bases for V and 4 bases for J; bases not matched to a gene: 14. This CDR3 is built from 19 residues. CDR1 and CDR2 from the germline V gene are SGHRS and YFSETQ. The CDR3 DNA follows: TGCGCCAGCAGCTTAAGAGGGGGGCGGGGGGCGCAAGGGGCCAACGTCCTGACTTTC. Its translation: CASSLRGGRGAQGANVLTF.

The V gene is TRBV5-5, the J gene TRBJ1-1; a possible D gene is TRBD1 (6 bases). CDR1 is SGHKS, CDR2 YYEKEE, per germline (reference sequence). V was shortened by 4 bases and J by 3 bases, with 13 bases between the two germline ends. This CDR3 spans 14 amino acids. The DNA of the CDR3 is TGTGCCAGCAGCGGAGGGGGTGGGGACACTGAAGCTTTCTTT. Encoded protein: CASSGGGGDTEAFF. The variable domain in full, with the rest retrieved from reference TRBV5-5 and TRBJ1-1, is DAGVTQSPTHLIKTRGQQVTLRCSPISGHKSVSWYQQVLGQGPQFIFQYYEKEERGRGNFPDRFSARQFPNYSSELNVNALLLGDSALYLCASSGGGGDTEAFFGQGTRLTVV.

This clonotype was recorded many times. The chain combines TRBV27 with TRBJ1-2; the D gene is possibly TRBD1 (6 bases). Trimming removed 2 bases at V and 4 bases at J, with 11 bases between. This CDR3 contains 14 residues. The germline V gene encodes CDR1 MNHEY and CDR2 SMNVEV (reference sequence). The CDR3 region is CASSLTRDTYGYTF. For the CDR3, the DNA is TGTGCCAGCAGTTTAACTCGGGACACCTATGGCTACACCTTC.

The chain recombines TRBV7-2 with TRBJ2-7; D gene ambiguous. V was pared by 3 bases and J by 10 bases, with 19 bases between. Looked up from germline, CDR1 is SGHTA and CDR2 is FQGNSA. This CDR3 spans 14 amino acids. CDR3 sequence reads: CASSFDILIPDQYF. In DNA, the CDR3 is TGTGCCAGCAGCTTCGACATACTCATACCCGATCAGTACTTC.

The J gene is TRBJ2-7, the V gene TRBV18; 8 bases are shared with TRBD2. The J segment lost 7 bases and the V segment lost 0 bases, leaving 11 bases of the junction unmatched. Germline V lookup: CDR1 KGHSH, CDR2 LQKENI. The CDR3 is 16 amino acids. In nucleotides, the CDR3 is TGTGCCAGCTCACCACCTGGTCCGGGAGGGGTGGGTGAGCAGTACTTC. The encoded protein is CASSPPGPGGVGEQYF.

This clonotype was counted once. The rearrangement uses TRBV6-5 and TRBJ2-3; D is unresolved. The V end was cut by 0 bases, the J end by 4 bases, with 5 bases between. Germline lookup yields CDR1 MNHEY and CDR2 SVGAGI. The CDR3 is 13 amino acids. CDR3 sequence (DNA): TGTGCCAGCAGTTACTCGGAACCAGATACGCAGTATTTT. As protein: CASSYSEPDTQYF.

This clonotype was seen ten or more times. This sequence joins TRBV28 and TRBJ1-2, with D unresolved. The CDR3 spans 12 residues. Deletions cut 6 bases from V and 14 bases from J, with 19 bases between. Germline CDR1 is MDHEN and CDR2 is SYDVKM. The CDR3 coding sequence is TGTGCCAGCAGCTTCATCGACCGGGCTTGGACCTTC. It encodes CASSFIDRAWTF.

This rearrangement joins TRBV6-1 to TRBJ2-4; D may be TRBD2 (6 bases). The CDR3 has 16 amino acids. In germline, CDR1 is MNHNS, CDR2 SASEGT. Trimming shortened V by 5 bases and J by 0 bases, and 14 bases separated the two germline ends. The CDR3 bases are TGTGCCAGCAGTCCACTAGCTCGGGTAGCCAAAAACATTCAGTACTTC. Translation: CASSPLARVAKNIQYF.

This clonotype showed up many times. The V call is TRBV2, the J call TRBJ2-7; 9 positions match TRBD1. The V segment lost 3 bases and the J segment 10 bases; nucleotides outside the gene matches: 7. The CDR3 sequence is 13 residues long. Per the germline V gene, CDR1 is SNHLY and CDR2 is FYNNEI. In DNA, the CDR3 is TGTGCCAGCAGTGAGCGGGACAGGGTTTTTCAGTACTTC. This encodes CASSERDRVFQYF.

This clonotype was counted only a few times. The V and J genes are TRBV12-3 or TRBV12-4 and TRBJ2-2; 12 positions agree with TRBD1. The ends lost 3 bases at V and 6 bases at J; junction bases unmatched: 8. The CDR3 sequence is 17 residues long. The CDR3 reads CASSFPGGTGGSGELFF. The CDR3 DNA sequence: TGTGCCAGCAGTTTCCCAGGCGGGACAGGGGGCTCCGGGGAGCTGTTTTTT.

This clonotype was counted at least ten times. The rearrangement links TRBV7-2 to TRBJ2-5; maybe TRBD1 (6 bases). This CDR3 has 18 residues. Germline values: CDR1 SGHTA, CDR2 FQGNSA. The V end lost 2 bases, the J end lost 0 bases, and 19 bases lay between the germline ends. The CDR3 DNA follows: TGTGCCAGCAGCTTATCGCACGTAGGGGGAACCTACCAAGAGACCCAGTACTTC. Protein product: CASSLSHVGGTYQETQYF.

This clonotype was counted at least ten times. V usage is TRBV6-2 or TRBV6-3 and J usage is TRBJ2-4; D call uncertain. The CDR3 runs 12 residues. In germline, CDR1 is MNHEY, CDR2 SVGEGT. Deletions cut 2 bases from V and 6 bases from J, with 5 bases between. CDR3 region: CASSYMGNIQYF. The CDR3 DNA sequence: TGTGCCAGCAGTTACATGGGAAACATTCAGTACTTC.

The sample holds many counts of this clonotype. The chain is built from TRBV7-2 and TRBJ2-7, with TRBD1 identical over 8 bases. The V and J ends lost 6 bases and 5 bases, in that order; junction bases with no gene match: 6. Germline V gene data show CDR1 as SGHTA and CDR2 as FQGNSA. There are 13 residues in the CDR3. CDR3 DNA: TGTGCCAGCAGACGGACAGGGATCGACGAGCAGTACTTC. Translation gives CASRRTGIDEQYF. The whole variable domain, remainder taken from reference TRBV7-2 and TRBJ2-7, is GAGVSQSPSNKVTEKGKDVELRCDPISGHTALYWYRQSLGQGLEFLIYFQGNSAPDKSGLPSDRFSAERTGGSVSTLTIQRTQQEDSAVYLCASRRTGIDEQYFGPGTRLTVT.